This T cell receptor (beta chain) was profiled in a study of blood T cell repertoires in COVID-19. As for the study in general: Acute and convalescent COVID-19 samples came from the United States, Italy and Spain. T cells, B-cell-depleted T cells, or PBMCs provided the cDNA or gDNA that served as material.

Assay: immunoSEQ multiplex PCR; the TCRdb copy retains only in-frame clones and omits some. Seen here are roughly 150,000 clones, more than 65% observed once, and the top ten hold 9% to 10%. The CDR3 contains 15 residues. J gave up 0 bases and V 5 bases, and 1 base lay outside the gene matches. Germline assignment: CDR1 MRHNA and CDR2 SNTAGT. This chain uses TRBV6-4 with TRBJ2-1; 10 nucleotides match TRBD2. The receptor was isolated from a woman aged 50 to 65 with acute or convalescent COVID-19. Sequencing used peripheral blood. The CDR3 region is CASSSSGGSYNEQFF. In nucleotides, the CDR3 is TGTGCCAGCAGTTCTAGCGGGGGCTCCTACAATGAGCAGTTCTTC.